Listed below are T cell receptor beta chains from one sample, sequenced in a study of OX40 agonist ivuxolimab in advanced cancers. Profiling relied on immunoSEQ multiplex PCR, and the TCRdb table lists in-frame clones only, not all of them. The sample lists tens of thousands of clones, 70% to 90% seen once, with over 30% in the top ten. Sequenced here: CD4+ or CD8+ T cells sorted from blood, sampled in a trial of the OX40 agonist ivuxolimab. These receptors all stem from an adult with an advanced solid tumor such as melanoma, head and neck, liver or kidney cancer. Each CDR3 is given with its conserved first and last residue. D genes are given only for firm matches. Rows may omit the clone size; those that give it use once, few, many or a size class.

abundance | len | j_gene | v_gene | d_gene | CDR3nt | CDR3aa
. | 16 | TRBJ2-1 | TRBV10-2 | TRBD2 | TGCGCCGCCGGGACTAGCGGGATCTTCTCCTACAATGAGCAGTTCTTC | CAAGTSGIFSYNEQFF
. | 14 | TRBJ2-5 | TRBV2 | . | TGTGCCAGCAGTGAGTGGCAGGGGAAAGAGACCCAGTACTTC | CASSEWQGKETQYF
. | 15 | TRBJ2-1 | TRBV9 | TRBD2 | TGTGCCAGCAGCTTCGGACTAGCGGGGAACAATGAGCAGTTCTTC | CASSFGLAGNNEQFF
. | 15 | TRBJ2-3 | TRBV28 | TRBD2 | TGTGCCAGCAGTCCACTAGCGGTTAGCACAGATACGCAGTATTTT | CASSPLAVSTDTQYF
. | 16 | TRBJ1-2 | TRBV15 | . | TGTGCCACCAGCAGAGATTACAGTTCGGTTTTCTATGGCTACACCTTC | CATSRDYSSVFYGYTF
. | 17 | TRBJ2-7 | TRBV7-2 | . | TGTGCCAGCAGCTTATTGATCCATCCGGGAGAGGGGAACGAGCAGTACTTC | CASSLLIHPGEGNEQYF
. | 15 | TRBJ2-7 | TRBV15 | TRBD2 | TGTGCCACCAGCAGAGATCGGGCGGGGGGATACGAGCAGTACTTC | CATSRDRAGGYEQYF
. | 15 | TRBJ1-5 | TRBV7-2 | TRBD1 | TGTGCCAGCAGCTCCAGACAGGGGGCGAATCAGCCCCAGCATTTT | CASSSRQGANQPQHF
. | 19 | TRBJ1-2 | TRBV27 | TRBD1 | TGTGCCAGCAGTTTATTCTCCCCCCCAACAGGGGCATCTAACTATGGCTACACCTTC | CASSLFSPPTGASNYGYTF
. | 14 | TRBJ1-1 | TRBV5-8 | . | TGTGCCAGCAGCTGGGAACTGGTTGGCACTGAAGCTTTCTTT | CASSWELVGTEAFF
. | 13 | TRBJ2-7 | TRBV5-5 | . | TGTGCCAGCAGCGGCGCCCCGGGCTACGAGCAGTACTTC | CASSGAPGYEQYF
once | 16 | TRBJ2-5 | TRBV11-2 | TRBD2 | TGTGCCAGCAGCTTCGTACTAGCGGGAGTTGGGGAGACCCAGTACTTC | CASSFVLAGVGETQYF
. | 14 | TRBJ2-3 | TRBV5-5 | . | TGTGCCAGCAGCCCTAGGACTAGCACAGATACGCAGTATTTT | CASSPRTSTDTQYF
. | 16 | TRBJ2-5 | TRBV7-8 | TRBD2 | TGTGCCAGCAGCTTAGAAATTAGCGGGAGGTTAGAGACCCAGTACTTC | CASSLEISGRLETQYF
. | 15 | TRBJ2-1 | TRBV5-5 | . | TGTGCCAGCAGTGGCTACCTAAGCTCCTACAATGAGCAGTTCTTC | CASSGYLSSYNEQFF
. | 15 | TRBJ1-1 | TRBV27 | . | TGTGCCAGCAGTCTACACCCCAGGGGAGGCACTGAAGCTTTCTTT | CASSLHPRGGTEAFF
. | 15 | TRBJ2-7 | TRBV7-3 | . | TGTGCCAGCAGCTCGAAAGCTTTCCCCGCGAGCGAGCAGTACTTC | CASSSKAFPASEQYF
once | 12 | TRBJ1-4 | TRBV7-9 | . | TGTGCCAGCAGCTTCCAGCTTGAAAAACTGTTTTTT | CASSFQLEKLFF
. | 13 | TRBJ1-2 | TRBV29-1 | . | TGCAGCGTTGATCAAGACTTTGACGCTGGCTACACCTTC | CSVDQDFDAGYTF
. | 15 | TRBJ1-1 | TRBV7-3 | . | TGTGCCAGCAGCCAGGACATTTTTCCGAACACTGAAGCTTTCTTT | CASSQDIFPNTEAFF
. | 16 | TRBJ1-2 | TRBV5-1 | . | TGCGCCAGCAGCTCCGACAGTCCCTTAACGATCTATGGCTACACCTTC | CASSSDSPLTIYGYTF
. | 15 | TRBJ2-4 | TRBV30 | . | TGTGCCTGGAGTGTATGGCAGGAAGTACGATCCATTCAGTACTTC | CAWSVWQEVRSIQYF
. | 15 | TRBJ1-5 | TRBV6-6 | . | TGTGCCAGCAGTGAGGGACCGATTAGCAATCAGCCCCAGCATTTT | CASSEGPISNQPQHF
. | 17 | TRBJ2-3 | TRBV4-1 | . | TGCGCCAGCAGTCAACTTAAAAGTGGGTCCGGTACAGATACGCAGTATTTT | CASSQLKSGSGTDTQYF
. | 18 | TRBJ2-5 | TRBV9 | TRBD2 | TGTGCCAGCAGCGGAAGAGGGCTAGCGGGAGACCTGGGGGAGACCCAGTACTTC | CASSGRGLAGDLGETQYF
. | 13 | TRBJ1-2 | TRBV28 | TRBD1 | TGTGCCACCTGGGACAGGGGGGACTATGGCTACACCTTC | CATWDRGDYGYTF
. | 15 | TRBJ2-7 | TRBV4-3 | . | TGCGCCAGCAGCCAAGAAGGAGACAGCTCCTACGAGCAGTACTTC | CASSQEGDSSYEQYF
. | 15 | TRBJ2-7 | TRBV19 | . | TGTGCCAGCCAGACCATGGCAGGTGTAAGAGGAGAGCAGTACTTC | CASQTMAGVRGEQYF
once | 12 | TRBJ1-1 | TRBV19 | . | TGTGCCAGCCTCCAGGGCAACACTGAAGCTTTCTTT | CASLQGNTEAFF
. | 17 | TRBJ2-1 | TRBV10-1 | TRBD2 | TGCGCCAGCAGTGAGGGGACTAGCGGGAGGGGGTACAATGAGCAGTTCTTC | CASSEGTSGRGYNEQFF
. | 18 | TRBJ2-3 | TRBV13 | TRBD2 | TGTGCCAGCAGCTTGCCCGGAATGAGCGGGGAAGGCACAGATACGCAGTATTTT | CASSLPGMSGEGTDTQYF
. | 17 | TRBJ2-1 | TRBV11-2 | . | TGTGCCAGCAGCTTAGTGTCAGGGGATTCTCCCCAGATGGAGCAGTTCTTC | CASSLVSGDSPQMEQFF
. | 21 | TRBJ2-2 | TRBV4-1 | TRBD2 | TGCGCCAGCAGCCAATCCGAGGGGCTAGCGGGAGCTACCCAAAACACCGGGGAGCTGTTTTTT | CASSQSEGLAGATQNTGELFF
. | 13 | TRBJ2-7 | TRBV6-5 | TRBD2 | TGTGCCAGCATCGGAGCGGGGGGCTACGAGCAGTACTTC | CASIGAGGYEQYF
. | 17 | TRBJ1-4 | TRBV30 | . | TGTGCCTGGGACCAGGATCCCCTCACAGGAGCTAATGAAAAACTGTTTTTT | CAWDQDPLTGANEKLFF
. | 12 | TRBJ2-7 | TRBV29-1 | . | TGCAGCGTTGAACAGGGATACTACGAGCAGTACTTC | CSVEQGYYEQYF
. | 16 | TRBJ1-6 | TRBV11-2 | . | TGTGCCAGCAGCTTAGCCGTCAGGGGTTATAATTCACCCCTCCACTTT | CASSLAVRGYNSPLHF
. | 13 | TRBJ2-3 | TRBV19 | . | TGTGCCAGTAGTATTGGGGACACAGATACGCAGTATTTT | CASSIGDTDTQYF
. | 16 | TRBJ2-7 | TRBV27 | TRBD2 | TGTGCCAGCGCCCCCGGGACTAGCGGAAGCTCCTACGAGCAGTACTTC | CASAPGTSGSSYEQYF
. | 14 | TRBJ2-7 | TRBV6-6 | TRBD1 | TGTGCCAGCAGTTACTCTGGGACAGGGGGGGAGCAGTACTTC | CASSYSGTGGEQYF
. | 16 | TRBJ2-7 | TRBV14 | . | TGTGCCAGCAGCCCCTCCCCGGGGCAGGGGAGGTACGAGCAGTACTTC | CASSPSPGQGRYEQYF
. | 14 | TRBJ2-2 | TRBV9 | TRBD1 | TGTGCCAGCAGCGTAGGACAGGGCCCCGGGGAGCTGTTTTTT | CASSVGQGPGELFF
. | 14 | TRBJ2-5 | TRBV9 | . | TGTGCCAGCAGCGGAAGTCTGGGGGTGGAGACCCAGTACTTC | CASSGSLGVETQYF
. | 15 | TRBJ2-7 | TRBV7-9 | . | TGTGCCAGCAGCTTGCCCGGCACTGAGTCCTACGAGCAGTACTTC | CASSLPGTESYEQYF
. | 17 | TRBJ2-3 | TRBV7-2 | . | TGTGCCAGCAGCTTAGCCTTTGGTACAGGCGACACAGATACGCAGTATTTT | CASSLAFGTGDTDTQYF
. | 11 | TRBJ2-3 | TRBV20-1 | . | TGCAGTGCTAGAGATTACGATACGCAGTATTTT | CSARDYDTQYF
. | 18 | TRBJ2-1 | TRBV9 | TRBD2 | TGTGCCAGCAGCGTAGGGGGGACTAGCGGGAGCCCCTACAATGAGCAGTTCTTC | CASSVGGTSGSPYNEQFF
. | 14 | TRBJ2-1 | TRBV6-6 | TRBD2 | TGTGCCAGCAACTCGGGGACTAGCCTCTATGAGCAGTTCTTC | CASNSGTSLYEQFF
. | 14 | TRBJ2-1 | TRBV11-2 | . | TGTGCCAGCAGCTCCCCGGGACTGTACAATGAGCAGTTCTTC | CASSSPGLYNEQFF
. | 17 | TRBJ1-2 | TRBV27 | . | TGTGCCAGCAGTTTAGGTTTCGGGAATCCACCTAACTATGGCTACACCTTC | CASSLGFGNPPNYGYTF
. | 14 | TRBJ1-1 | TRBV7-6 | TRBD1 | TGTGCCAGCAGCTTGGACAGGGGGAACACTGAAGCTTTCTTT | CASSLDRGNTEAFF
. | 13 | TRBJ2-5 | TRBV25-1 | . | TGTGCCAGCAGTCCCGTCCCCGGAGAGACCCAGTACTTC | CASSPVPGETQYF
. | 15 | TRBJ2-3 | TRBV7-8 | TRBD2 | TGTGCCAGCGGAATAGCGGGAGGGCCGGGAGATACGCAGTATTTT | CASGIAGGPGDTQYF
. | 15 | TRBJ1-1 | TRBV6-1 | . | TGTGCCAGCAGTGCGATCGAAATCAGGGGCCCTGAAGCTTTCTTT | CASSAIEIRGPEAFF
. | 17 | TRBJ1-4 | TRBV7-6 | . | TGTGCCTCAAGCTTATTATTAACAACAGCGACTAATGAAAAACTGTTTTTT | CASSLLLTTATNEKLFF